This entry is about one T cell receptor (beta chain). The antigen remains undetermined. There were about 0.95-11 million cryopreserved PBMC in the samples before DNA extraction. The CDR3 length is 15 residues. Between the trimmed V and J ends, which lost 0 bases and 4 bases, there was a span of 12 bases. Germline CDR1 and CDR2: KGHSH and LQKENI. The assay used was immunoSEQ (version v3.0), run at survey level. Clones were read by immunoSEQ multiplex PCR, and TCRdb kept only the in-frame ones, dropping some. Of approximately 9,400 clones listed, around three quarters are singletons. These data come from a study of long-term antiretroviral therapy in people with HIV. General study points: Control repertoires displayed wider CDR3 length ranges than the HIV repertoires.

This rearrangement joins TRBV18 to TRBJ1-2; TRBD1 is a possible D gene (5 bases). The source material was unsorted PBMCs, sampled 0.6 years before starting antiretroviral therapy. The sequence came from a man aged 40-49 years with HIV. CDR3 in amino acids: CASSPPIQAFYGYTF. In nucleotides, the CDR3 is TGTGCCAGCTCACCACCGATACAGGCTTTCTATGGCTACACCTTC.